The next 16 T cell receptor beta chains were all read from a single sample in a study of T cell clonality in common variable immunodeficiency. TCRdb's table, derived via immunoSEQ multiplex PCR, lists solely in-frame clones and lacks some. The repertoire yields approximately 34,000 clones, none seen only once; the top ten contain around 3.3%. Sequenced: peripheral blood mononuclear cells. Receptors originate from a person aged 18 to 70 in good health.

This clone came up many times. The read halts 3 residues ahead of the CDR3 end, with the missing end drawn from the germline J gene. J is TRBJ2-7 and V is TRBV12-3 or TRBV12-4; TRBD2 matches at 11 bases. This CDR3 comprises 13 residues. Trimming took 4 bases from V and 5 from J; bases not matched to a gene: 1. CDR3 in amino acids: CASSSTSGDEQYF. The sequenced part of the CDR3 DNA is TGTGCCAGCAGTTCGACTAGCGGGGACGAG.

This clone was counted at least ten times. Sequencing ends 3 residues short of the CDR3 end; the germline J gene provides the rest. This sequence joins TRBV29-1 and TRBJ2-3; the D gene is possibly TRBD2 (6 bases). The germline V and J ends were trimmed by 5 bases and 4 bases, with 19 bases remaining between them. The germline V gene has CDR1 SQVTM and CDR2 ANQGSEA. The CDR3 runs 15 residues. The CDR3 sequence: CSVPWGREDADTQYF. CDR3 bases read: TGCAGCGTTCCCTGGGGCAGGGAGGACGCAGATACG.

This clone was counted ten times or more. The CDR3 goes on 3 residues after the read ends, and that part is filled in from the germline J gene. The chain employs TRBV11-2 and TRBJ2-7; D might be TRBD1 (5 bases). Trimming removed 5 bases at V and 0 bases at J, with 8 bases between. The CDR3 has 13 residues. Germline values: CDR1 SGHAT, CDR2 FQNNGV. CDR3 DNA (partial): TGTGCCAGCAGCCGACAGAGCTCCTACGAG. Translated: CASSRQSSYE. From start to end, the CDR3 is CASSRQSSYEQYF.

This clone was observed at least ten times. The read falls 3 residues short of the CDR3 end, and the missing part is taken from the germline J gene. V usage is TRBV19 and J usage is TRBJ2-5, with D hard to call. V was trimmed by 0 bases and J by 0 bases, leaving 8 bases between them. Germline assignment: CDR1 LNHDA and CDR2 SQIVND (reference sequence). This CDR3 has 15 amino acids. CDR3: CASSIDGAYQETQYF. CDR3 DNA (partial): TGTGCCAGTAGTATAGATGGTGCGTACCAAGAGACC.

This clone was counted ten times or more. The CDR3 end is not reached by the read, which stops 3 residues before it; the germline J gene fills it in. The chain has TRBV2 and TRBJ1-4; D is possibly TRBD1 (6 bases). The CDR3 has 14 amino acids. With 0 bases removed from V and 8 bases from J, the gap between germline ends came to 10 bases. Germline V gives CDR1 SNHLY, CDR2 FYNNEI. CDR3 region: CASSEARGPEKLFF. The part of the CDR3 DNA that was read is TGTGCCAGCAGTGAAGCGCGGGGGCCAGAAAAA.

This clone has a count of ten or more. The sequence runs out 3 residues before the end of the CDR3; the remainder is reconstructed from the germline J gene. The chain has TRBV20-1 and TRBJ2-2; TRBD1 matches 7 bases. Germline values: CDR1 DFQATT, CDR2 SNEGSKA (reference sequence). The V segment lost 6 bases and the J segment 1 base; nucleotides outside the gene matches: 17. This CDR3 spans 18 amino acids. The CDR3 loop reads CSAFKGQPFQMNTGELFF. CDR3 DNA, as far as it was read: TGCAGTGCGTTTAAGGGACAGCCGTTCCAGATGAACACCGGGGAG.

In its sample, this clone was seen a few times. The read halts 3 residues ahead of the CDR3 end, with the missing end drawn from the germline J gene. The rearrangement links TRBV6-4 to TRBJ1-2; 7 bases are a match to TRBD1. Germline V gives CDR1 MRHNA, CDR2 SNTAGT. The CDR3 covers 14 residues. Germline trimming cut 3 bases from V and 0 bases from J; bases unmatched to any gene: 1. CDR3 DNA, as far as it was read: TGTGCCAGCAGTGAAGACAGGGCTAACTATGGC. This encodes CASSEDRANYG. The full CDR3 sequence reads CASSEDRANYGYTF.

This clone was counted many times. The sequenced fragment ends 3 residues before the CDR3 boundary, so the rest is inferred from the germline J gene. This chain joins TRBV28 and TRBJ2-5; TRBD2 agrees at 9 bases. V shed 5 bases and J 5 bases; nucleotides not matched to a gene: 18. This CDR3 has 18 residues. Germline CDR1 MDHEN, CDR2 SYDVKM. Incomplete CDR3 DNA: TGTGCCAGCAGTAAAGGGCAGATAGCGGGAGAGGGATCGGAGACC. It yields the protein CASSKGQIAGEGSET. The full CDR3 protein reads CASSKGQIAGEGSETQYF. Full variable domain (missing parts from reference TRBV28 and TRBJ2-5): DVKVTQSSRYLVKRTGEKVFLECVQDMDHENMFWYRQDPGLGLRLIYFSYDVKMKEKGDIPEGYSVSREKKERFSLILESASTNQTSMYLCASSKGQIAGEGSETQYFGPGTRLLVL.

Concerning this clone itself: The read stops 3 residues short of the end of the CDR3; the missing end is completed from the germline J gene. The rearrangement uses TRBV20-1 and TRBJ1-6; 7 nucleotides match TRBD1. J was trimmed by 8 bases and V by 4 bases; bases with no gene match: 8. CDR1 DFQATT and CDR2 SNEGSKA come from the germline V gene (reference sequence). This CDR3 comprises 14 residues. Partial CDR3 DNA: TGCAGTGCTACAGGGGGAAGAAGTGATTCACCC. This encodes CSATGGRSDSP. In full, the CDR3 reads CSATGGRSDSPLHF.

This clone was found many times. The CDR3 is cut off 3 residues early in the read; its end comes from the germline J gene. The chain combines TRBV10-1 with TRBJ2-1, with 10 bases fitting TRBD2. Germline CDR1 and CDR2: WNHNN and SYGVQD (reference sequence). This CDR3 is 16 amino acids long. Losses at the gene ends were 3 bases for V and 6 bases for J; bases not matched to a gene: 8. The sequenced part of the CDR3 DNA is TGCGCCAGCAGTGATGCCAGCGGGAGGGCCGTCAATGAG. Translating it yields CASSDASGRAVNE. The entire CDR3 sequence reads CASSDASGRAVNEQFF.

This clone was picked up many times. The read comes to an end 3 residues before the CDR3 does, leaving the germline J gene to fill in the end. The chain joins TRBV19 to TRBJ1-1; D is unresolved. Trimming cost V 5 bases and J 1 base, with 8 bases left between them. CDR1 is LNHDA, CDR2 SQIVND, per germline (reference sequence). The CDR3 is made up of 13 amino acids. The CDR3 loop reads CASSSRSNTEAFF. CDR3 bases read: TGTGCCAGTAGTTCCAGGTCGAACACTGAA.

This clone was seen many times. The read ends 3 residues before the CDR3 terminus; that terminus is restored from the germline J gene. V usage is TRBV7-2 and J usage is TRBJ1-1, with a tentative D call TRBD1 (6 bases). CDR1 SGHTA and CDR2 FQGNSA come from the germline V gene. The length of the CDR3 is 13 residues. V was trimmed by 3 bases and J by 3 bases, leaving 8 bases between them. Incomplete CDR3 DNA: TGTGCCAGCAGCTTCGGACAGTACACTGAA. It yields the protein CASSFGQYTE. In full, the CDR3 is CASSFGQYTEAFF.

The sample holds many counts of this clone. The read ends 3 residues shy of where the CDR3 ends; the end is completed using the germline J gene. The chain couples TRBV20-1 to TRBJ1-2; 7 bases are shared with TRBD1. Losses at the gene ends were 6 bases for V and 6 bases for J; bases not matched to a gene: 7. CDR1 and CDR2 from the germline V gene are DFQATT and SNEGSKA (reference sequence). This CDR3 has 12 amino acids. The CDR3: CSALDRADGYTF. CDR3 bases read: TGCAGTGCCCTAGACAGGGCCGATGGC.

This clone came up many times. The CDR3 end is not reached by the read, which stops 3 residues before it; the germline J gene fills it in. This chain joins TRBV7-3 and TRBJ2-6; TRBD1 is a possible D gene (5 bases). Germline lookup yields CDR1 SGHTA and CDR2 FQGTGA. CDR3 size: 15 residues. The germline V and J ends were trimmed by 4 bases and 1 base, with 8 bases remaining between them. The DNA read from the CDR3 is TGTGCCAGCAGCTCCGACAGTTCTGGGGCCAACGTC. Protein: CASSSDSSGANV. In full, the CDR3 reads CASSSDSSGANVLTF.

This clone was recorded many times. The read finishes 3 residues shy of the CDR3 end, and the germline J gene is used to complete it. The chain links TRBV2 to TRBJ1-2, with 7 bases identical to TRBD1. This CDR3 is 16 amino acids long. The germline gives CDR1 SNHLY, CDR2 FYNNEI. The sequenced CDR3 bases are TGTGCCAGCAGTGTAATTATGGGAGGGGGCGCGAGGGGC. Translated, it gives CASSVIMGGGARG. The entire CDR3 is CASSVIMGGGARGYTF.

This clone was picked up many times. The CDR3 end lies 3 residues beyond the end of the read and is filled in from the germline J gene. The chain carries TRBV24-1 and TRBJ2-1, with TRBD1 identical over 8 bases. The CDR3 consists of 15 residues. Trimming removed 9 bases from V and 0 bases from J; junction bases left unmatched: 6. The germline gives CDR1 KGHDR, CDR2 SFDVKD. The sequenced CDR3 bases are TGTGCCACCCAAAAACAGGGGGGCTCCTACAATGAG. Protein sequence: CATQKQGGSYNE. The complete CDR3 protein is CATQKQGGSYNEQFF.